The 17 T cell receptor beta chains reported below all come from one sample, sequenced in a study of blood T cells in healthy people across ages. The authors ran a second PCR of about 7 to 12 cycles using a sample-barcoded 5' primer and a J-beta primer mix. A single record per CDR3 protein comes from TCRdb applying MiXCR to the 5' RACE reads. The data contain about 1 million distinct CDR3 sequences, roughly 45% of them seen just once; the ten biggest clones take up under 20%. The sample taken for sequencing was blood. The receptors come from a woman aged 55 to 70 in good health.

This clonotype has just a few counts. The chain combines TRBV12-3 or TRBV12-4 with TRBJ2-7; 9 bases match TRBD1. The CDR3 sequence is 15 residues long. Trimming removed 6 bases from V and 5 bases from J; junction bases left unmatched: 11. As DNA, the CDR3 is TGTGCCAGCAGCACCGGGACAGGGCCGTCGAACGAGCAGTACTTC. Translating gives CASSTGTGPSNEQYF.

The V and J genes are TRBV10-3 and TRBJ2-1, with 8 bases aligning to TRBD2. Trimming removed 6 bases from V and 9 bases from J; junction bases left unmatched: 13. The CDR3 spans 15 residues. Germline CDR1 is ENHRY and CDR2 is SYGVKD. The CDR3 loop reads CAIRRAGVLWAEQFF. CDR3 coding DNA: TGTGCCATCAGAAGAGCGGGGGTGTTGTGGGCTGAGCAGTTCTTC.

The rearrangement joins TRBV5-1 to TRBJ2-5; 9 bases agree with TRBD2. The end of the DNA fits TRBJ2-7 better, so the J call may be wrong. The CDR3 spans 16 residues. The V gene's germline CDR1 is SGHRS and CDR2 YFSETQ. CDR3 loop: CASSSSPGTSFSEQYF. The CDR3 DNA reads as TGCGCCAGCAGCTCATCACCCGGGACTAGCTTTTCCGAGCAGTACTTC.

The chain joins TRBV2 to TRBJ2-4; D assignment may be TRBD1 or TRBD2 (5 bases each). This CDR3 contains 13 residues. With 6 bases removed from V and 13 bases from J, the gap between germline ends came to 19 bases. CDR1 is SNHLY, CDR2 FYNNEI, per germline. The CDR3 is CASRSGSRKEQYF. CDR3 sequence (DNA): TGTGCCAGCAGGTCAGGGAGCCGCAAGGAGCAGTACTTC.

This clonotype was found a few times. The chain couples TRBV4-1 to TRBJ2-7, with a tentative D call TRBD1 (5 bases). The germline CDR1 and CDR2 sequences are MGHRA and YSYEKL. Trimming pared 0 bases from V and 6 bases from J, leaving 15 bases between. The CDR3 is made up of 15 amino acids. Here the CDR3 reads CASSQDPARAPEQYF. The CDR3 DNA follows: TGCGCCAGCAGCCAAGATCCGGCCAGGGCTCCCGAGCAGTACTTC.

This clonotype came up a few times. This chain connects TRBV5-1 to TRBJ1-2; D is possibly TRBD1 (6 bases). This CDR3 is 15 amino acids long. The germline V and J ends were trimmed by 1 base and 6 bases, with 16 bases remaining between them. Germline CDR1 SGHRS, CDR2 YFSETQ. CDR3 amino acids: CASSLPRGGADGYTF. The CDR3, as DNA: TGCGCCAGCAGCTTGCCCCGAGGGGGGGCAGATGGCTACACCTTC.

CDR3 bases: TGTGCCAGCAGTTTAGGTGGGTCAAGGGGTGCCTACGAGCAGTACTTC. This translates into CASSLGGSRGAYEQYF. The V call is TRBV28, the J call TRBJ2-7; tentative D call: TRBD1 (5 bases). Germline loops: CDR1 MDHEN, CDR2 SYDVKM. The V end was cut by 2 bases, the J end by 2 bases, with 16 bases between. There are 16 residues in the CDR3. Looking up the rest from reference TRBV28 and TRBJ2-7 gives the full variable domain: DVKVTQSSRYLVKRTGEKVFLECVQDMDHENMFWYRQDPGLGLRLIYFSYDVKMKEKGDIPEGYSVSREKKERFSLILESASTNQTSMYLCASSLGGSRGAYEQYFGPGTRLTVT.

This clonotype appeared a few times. The CDR3 region is CASSSPGDRDLLYEQYF. The CDR3 DNA follows: TGTGCCAGCAGCTCCCCTGGTGACAGGGATCTCCTCTACGAGCAGTACTTC. The chain carries TRBV7-2 and TRBJ2-7; 7 bases map to TRBD1. The CDR3 contains 17 residues. Trimming removed 4 bases from V and 3 bases from J; junction bases left unmatched: 15. Germline values: CDR1 SGHTA, CDR2 FQGNSA.

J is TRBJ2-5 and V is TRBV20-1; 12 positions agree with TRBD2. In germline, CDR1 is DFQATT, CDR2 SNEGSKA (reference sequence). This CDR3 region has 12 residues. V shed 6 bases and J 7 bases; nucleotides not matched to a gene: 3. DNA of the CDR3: TGCAGTGCCCCGACTAGCGGGGGGACCCAGTACTTC. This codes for CSAPTSGGTQYF.

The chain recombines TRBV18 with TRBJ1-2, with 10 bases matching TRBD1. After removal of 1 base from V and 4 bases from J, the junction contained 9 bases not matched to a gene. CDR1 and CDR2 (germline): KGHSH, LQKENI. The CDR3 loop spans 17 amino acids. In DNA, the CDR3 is TGTGCCAGCTCACCACAGGGACAGGGGAACGCCATCTATGGCTACACCTTC. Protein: CASSPQGQGNAIYGYTF. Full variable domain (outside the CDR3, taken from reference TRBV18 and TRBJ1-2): NAGVMQNPRHLVRRRGQEARLRCSPMKGHSHVYWYRQLPEEGLKFMVYLQKENIIDESGMPKERFSAEFPKEGPSILRIQQVVRGDSAAYFCASSPQGQGNAIYGYTFGSGTRLTVV.

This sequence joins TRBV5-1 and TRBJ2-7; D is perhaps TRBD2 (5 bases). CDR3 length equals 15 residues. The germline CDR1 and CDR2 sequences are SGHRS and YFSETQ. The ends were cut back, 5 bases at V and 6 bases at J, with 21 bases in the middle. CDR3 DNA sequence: TGCGCCAGCAGGCTGCGAACCGACGGGATCAGCGAGCAGTACTTC. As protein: CASRLRTDGISEQYF.

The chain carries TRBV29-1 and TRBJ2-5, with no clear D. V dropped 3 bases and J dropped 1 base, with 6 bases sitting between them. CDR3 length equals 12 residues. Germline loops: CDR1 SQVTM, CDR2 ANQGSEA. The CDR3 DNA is TGCAGCGTTGAGAGATTCCAAGAGACCCAGTACTTC. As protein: CSVERFQETQYF.

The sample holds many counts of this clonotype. This chain's CDR3 is CASSSGLAGGNEQFF. CDR3 nucleotide sequence: TGTGCCAGCAGCTCAGGACTAGCGGGAGGCAATGAGCAGTTCTTC. The chain uses TRBV7-2 and TRBJ2-1; TRBD2 matches 14 bases. This CDR3 has 15 residues. Per germline, CDR1 SGHTA and CDR2 FQGNSA. With 4 bases clipped from V and 6 bases from J, the junction kept 2 bases outside the gene matches.

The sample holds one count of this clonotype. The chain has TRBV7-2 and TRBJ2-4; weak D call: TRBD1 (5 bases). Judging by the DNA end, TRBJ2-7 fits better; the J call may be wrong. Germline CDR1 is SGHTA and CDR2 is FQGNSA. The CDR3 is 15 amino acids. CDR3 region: CASSLTPGITYEQYF. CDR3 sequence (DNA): TGTGCCAGCAGCCTCACGCCAGGGATTACCTACGAGCAGTACTTC.

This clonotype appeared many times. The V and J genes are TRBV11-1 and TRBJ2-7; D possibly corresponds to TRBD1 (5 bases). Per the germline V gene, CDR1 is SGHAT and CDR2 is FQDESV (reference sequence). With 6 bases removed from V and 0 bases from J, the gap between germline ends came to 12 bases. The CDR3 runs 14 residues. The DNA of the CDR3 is TGTGCCAGCAGAGACAGCCGGAGCTCCTACGAGCAGTACTTC. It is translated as CASRDSRSSYEQYF.

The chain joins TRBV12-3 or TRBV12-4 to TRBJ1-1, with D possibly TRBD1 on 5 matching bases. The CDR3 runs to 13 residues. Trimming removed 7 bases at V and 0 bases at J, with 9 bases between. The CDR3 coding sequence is TGTGCCAGCACCCGGGGGATGAACACTGAAGCTTTCTTT. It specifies CASTRGMNTEAFF.

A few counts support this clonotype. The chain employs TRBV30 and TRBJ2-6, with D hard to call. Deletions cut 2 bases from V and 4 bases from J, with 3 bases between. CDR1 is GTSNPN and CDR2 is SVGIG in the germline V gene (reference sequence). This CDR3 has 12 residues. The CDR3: CAWSPGANVLTF. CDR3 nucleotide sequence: TGTGCCTGGAGTCCCGGGGCCAACGTCCTGACTTTC. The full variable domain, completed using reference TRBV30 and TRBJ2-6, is SQTIHQWPATLVQPVGSPLSLECTVEGTSNPNLYWYRQAAGRGLQLLFYSVGIGQISSEVPQNLSASRPQDRQFILSSKKLLLSDSGFYLCAWSPGANVLTFGAGSRLTVL.